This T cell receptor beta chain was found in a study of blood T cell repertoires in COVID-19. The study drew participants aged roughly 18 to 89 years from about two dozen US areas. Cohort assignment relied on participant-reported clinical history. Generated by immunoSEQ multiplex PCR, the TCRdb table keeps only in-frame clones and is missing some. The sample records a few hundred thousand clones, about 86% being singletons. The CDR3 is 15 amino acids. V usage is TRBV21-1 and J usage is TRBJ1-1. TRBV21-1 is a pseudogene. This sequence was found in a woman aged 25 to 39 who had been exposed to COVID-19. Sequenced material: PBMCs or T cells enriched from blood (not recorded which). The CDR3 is CASSPPREDLTEAFF. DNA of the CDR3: TGTGCCAGCAGCCCACCACGGGAAGATCTCACTGAAGCTTTCTTT.